This entry is about one T cell receptor beta chain. The data were obtained in a study of blood T cell repertoires in COVID-19. Study overall: Sites in the United States, Italy and Spain provided acute and convalescent COVID-19 samples. Sample material is recorded as cDNA or gDNA derived from T cells, B-cell-depleted T cells, or PBMCs.

The trim removed 5 bases at V and 5 bases at J, leaving 5 bases unmatched. The CDR3 sequence is 15 residues long. CDR1 and CDR2 (germline): LGHDT, YNNKEL (reference sequence). Seattle-derived patients entered the study during active infection and were followed longitudinally. Under the authors' procedure: From reference gene primer amplification, estimates of nucleated cell counts were derived. TCRdb's copy holds only in-frame clones and misses some; the assay was immunoSEQ multiplex PCR. The V and J calls and the clone size are those of that table, but D and trimming were determined from the DNA. The sample carries 270,000 or so clones, approximately 84% recorded once.

This clonotype originated in a human donor with COVID-19, enrolled during active disease. The donor label of this sample is uncertain. The chain carries TRBV3-1 (or the pseudogene TRBV3-2) and TRBJ2-2; 10 nucleotides align to TRBD2. The specimen sequenced was peripheral blood. CDR3 DNA: TGTGCCAGCAGCTTACTAGCGGGATTTACCGGGGAGCTGTTTTTT. Translation gives CASSLLAGFTGELFF.